The next 23 T cell receptor beta chains were all read from a single sample in a study of OX40 agonist ivuxolimab in advanced cancers. Profiling relied on immunoSEQ multiplex PCR, and the TCRdb table lists in-frame clones only, not all of them. This table has about 80,000 clones, approximately 92% appearing once. This sample comprised CD4+ or CD8+ T cells sorted from blood, obtained in a trial of the OX40 agonist ivuxolimab. All receptors derive from an adult with an advanced solid tumor such as melanoma, head and neck, liver or kidney cancer.

The chain couples TRBV5-1 to TRBJ2-5; unclear D gene. The length of the CDR3 is 15 residues. The germline gives CDR1 SGHRS, CDR2 YFSETQ. V was pared by 3 bases and J by 1 base, with 13 bases between. CDR3: CASSSAGRPQETQYF. In DNA, the CDR3 is TGCGCCAGCAGCTCGGCCGGACGGCCCCAAGAGACCCAGTACTTC.

The chain is built from TRBV5-1 and TRBJ2-5; D possibly corresponds to TRBD1 (6 bases). The germline CDR1 and CDR2 sequences are SGHRS and YFSETQ. The CDR3 is made up of 16 amino acids. V lost 4 bases, J lost 0 bases, and 16 bases lay in between. The CDR3 DNA follows: TGCGCCAGCAGCCTAACGGGACAAACACACCAAGAGACCCAGTACTTC. Translating it yields CASSLTGQTHQETQYF.

The rearrangement links TRBV5-4 to TRBJ2-2, with 11 bases matching TRBD2. From germline, CDR1 is SGHNT and CDR2 YYREEE (reference sequence). The CDR3 has 18 residues. Unmatched junction bases numbered 11, after V lost 4 bases and J lost 3 bases. This CDR3 reads CASSRGLAAPGYTGELFF. CDR3 in DNA: TGTGCCAGCAGCAGGGGACTAGCGGCCCCAGGGTACACCGGGGAGCTGTTTTTT.

This chain links TRBV6-5 with TRBJ1-1, with 7 bases identical to TRBD1. The germline V gene has CDR1 MNHEY and CDR2 SVGAGI. This CDR3 comprises 13 residues. V dropped 5 bases and J dropped 4; count of bases not matched to a gene: 4. This chain's CDR3 is CASSKGAGTEAFF. For the CDR3, the DNA is TGTGCCAGCAGTAAGGGGGCCGGCACTGAAGCTTTCTTT.

This chain joins TRBV5-4 and TRBJ2-7; 7 nucleotides agree with TRBD1. CDR1 and CDR2 (germline): SGHNT, YYREEE (reference sequence). The CDR3 runs 15 residues. After removal of 0 bases from V and 0 bases from J, the junction contained 3 bases not matched to a gene. As DNA, the CDR3 is TGTGCCAGCAGCTTGGAGTCAGGGGGCTCCTACGAGCAGTACTTC. It translates to CASSLESGGSYEQYF.

The V gene is TRBV4-1, the J gene TRBJ1-4; 9 bases match TRBD1. V lost 0 bases, J lost 8 bases, and 4 bases stayed unmatched. The CDR3 is 15 amino acids. Per germline, CDR1 MGHRA and CDR2 YSYEKL. CDR3 in DNA: TGCGCCAGCAGCCAAGATCCGGGGACAGGGGAAAAACTGTTTTTT. Translating it yields CASSQDPGTGEKLFF.

The chain links TRBV28 to TRBJ2-7; 8 bases are shared with TRBD1. Trimming removed 7 bases from V and 3 bases from J; junction bases left unmatched: 17. The V gene's germline CDR1 is MDHEN and CDR2 SYDVKM. The CDR3 runs 17 residues. CDR3 bases: TGTGCCAGCATCCCCCCCTTCAGGGGGCGCGCCTTCTACGAGCAGTACTTC. This gives the protein CASIPPFRGRAFYEQYF. The full variable domain, with the rest looked up from reference TRBV28 and TRBJ2-7, is DVKVTQSSRYLVKRTGEKVFLECVQDMDHENMFWYRQDPGLGLRLIYFSYDVKMKEKGDIPEGYSVSREKKERFSLILESASTNQTSMYLCASIPPFRGRAFYEQYFGPGTRLTVT.

V usage is TRBV6-1 and J usage is TRBJ1-5; maybe TRBD1 (5 bases). CDR1 MNHNS and CDR2 SASEGT come from the germline V gene. The CDR3 runs to 15 residues. Trimming shortened V by 1 base and J by 9 bases, and 16 bases separated the two germline ends. The CDR3 DNA follows: TGTGCCAGCAGTGAAGGGGGGAGGGGAAATGGGCCCCAGCATTTT. Amino acid sequence: CASSEGGRGNGPQHF.

J is TRBJ2-7 and V is TRBV6-1; TRBD1 aligns across 8 bases. The germline V gene encodes CDR1 MNHNS and CDR2 SASEGT. The CDR3 runs 15 residues. V was clipped by 4 bases and J by 2 bases; unmatched bases: 7. CDR3: CASSGRQGTAYEQYF. CDR3 DNA: TGTGCCAGCAGTGGGCGACAGGGGACGGCCTACGAGCAGTACTTC.

J is TRBJ2-4 and V is TRBV27; TRBD1 aligns across 7 bases. This CDR3 region has 15 residues. Germline-derived CDR1 and CDR2 are MNHEY and SMNVEV (reference sequence). With 5 bases clipped from V and 3 bases from J, the junction kept 7 bases outside the gene matches. The CDR3 protein is CASSTTTGSKNIQYF. DNA of the CDR3: TGTGCCAGCAGTACAACGACAGGGAGCAAAAACATTCAGTACTTC.

The V call is TRBV5-1, the J call TRBJ2-5; tentatively, D is TRBD1 (5 bases). Deletions cut 0 bases from V and 4 bases from J, with 13 bases between. From germline, CDR1 is SGHRS and CDR2 YFSETQ. The CDR3 spans 15 residues. Here the CDR3 DNA reads TGCGCCAGCAGCTTGGGGACCGGACATGGAGAGACCCAGTACTTC. This encodes CASSLGTGHGETQYF. Complete variable domain (other parts from reference TRBV5-1 and TRBJ2-5): KAGVTQTPRYLIKTRGQQVTLSCSPISGHRSVSWYQQTPGQGLQFLFEYFSETQRNKGNFPGRFSGRQFSNSRSEMNVSTLELGDSALYLCASSLGTGHGETQYFGPGTRLLVL.

The J gene is TRBJ1-1, the V gene TRBV27; 10 bases are a match to TRBD1. The V gene's germline CDR1 is MNHEY and CDR2 SMNVEV (reference sequence). Trimming at V came to 5 bases and at J to 5 bases, leaving 8 bases not matched to a gene. The CDR3 extends over 15 amino acids. The CDR3 DNA sequence: TGTGCCAGCAGTCCAAGACAGGGGGCTAGTACTGAAGCTTTCTTT. Translating it yields CASSPRQGASTEAFF.

This clone was seen a few times. The same CDR3 can be traced to other DNA sequences in this sample. The chain carries TRBV9 and TRBJ1-1; D not resolved. Trimming took 0 bases from V and 0 from J, leaving 6 bases between them. Germline loops: CDR1 SGDLS, CDR2 YYNGEE. This CDR3 has 14 amino acids. CDR3 protein: CASSVGQLNTEAFF. In DNA, the CDR3 is TGTGCCAGCAGCGTAGGGCAACTGAACACTGAAGCTTTCTTT.

This clone was observed a single time. The chain recombines TRBV29-1 with TRBJ2-3; TRBD2 aligns across 9 bases. The junction had 7 bases not matched to a gene; V was cut back by 2 bases and J by 1 base. Germline V lookup: CDR1 SQVTM, CDR2 ANQGSEA. The CDR3 is 16 residues long. CDR3 in amino acids: CSVERDSGGRTDTQYF. The CDR3 DNA reads TGCAGCGTTGAACGTGATAGCGGGGGCCGCACAGATACGCAGTATTTT.

The chain couples TRBV6-5 to TRBJ2-1, with D possibly matching TRBD2 (6 bases). V was clipped by 5 bases and J by 4 bases, with 12 bases between them. Germline V gives CDR1 MNHEY, CDR2 SVGAGI. The CDR3 has 14 residues. As DNA, the CDR3 is TGTGCCAGCAGTAGGCGGGATCATTACAATGAGCAGTTCTTC. Its protein product is CASSRRDHYNEQFF.

This chain uses TRBV2 with TRBJ2-1, with D perhaps matching TRBD2 (5 bases). The CDR3 is made up of 14 amino acids. The V end lost 6 bases, the J end lost 9 bases, and 18 bases lay between the germline ends. Germline V gene lookup returns CDR1 SNHLY and CDR2 FYNNEI. The CDR3 nucleotides are TGTGCCAGCAGGATGTACGGCGGGTGGGGTGAGCAGTTCTTC. This translates into CASRMYGGWGEQFF.

The chain is built from TRBV6-5 and TRBJ1-1; D is ambiguous. This CDR3 has 12 residues. The V and J ends lost 6 bases and 3 bases respectively, with 8 bases between them. Germline-derived CDR1 and CDR2 are MNHEY and SVGAGI. In nucleotides, the CDR3 is TGTGCCAGCAGACGGTCGGACACTGAAGCTTTCTTT. It codes for CASRRSDTEAFF.

The chain combines TRBV7-2 with TRBJ2-3, with D possibly TRBD2 on 6 matching bases. In germline, CDR1 is SGHTA, CDR2 FQGNSA. Trimming shortened V by 1 base and J by 6 bases, and 11 bases separated the two germline ends. The CDR3 loop spans 14 amino acids. The CDR3 spells CASSLGGLRDTQYF. The CDR3 nucleotides are TGTGCCAGCAGCTTAGGGGGACTGCGCGATACGCAGTATTTT.

The gene calls are TRBV7-2 and TRBJ2-7, with 8 bases fitting TRBD1. Germline V gene sequence: CDR1 SGHTA, CDR2 FQGNSA. This CDR3 is built from 16 residues. The junction had 7 bases not matched to a gene; V was cut back by 0 bases and J by 3 bases. The CDR3 nucleotides read TGTGCCAGCAGCTTAGCCGGACAGGGCACCTTCTACGAGCAGTACTTC. Amino acid sequence: CASSLAGQGTFYEQYF.

The gene calls are TRBV6-5 and TRBJ2-7, with 10 nucleotides matching TRBD2. Germline loops: CDR1 MNHEY, CDR2 SVGAGI. V lost 7 bases to trimming and J lost 2 bases; unmatched junction nucleotides: 8. The CDR3 covers 15 residues. The CDR3 reads CASNDPSGGTYEQYF. The CDR3 bases are TGTGCCAGCAACGATCCTAGCGGGGGAACCTACGAGCAGTACTTC.

The chain is built from TRBV5-1 and TRBJ2-1, with D unresolved. CDR3 length equals 13 residues. V lost 5 bases, J lost 5 bases, and 11 bases lay in between. Germline-derived CDR1 and CDR2 are SGHRS and YFSETQ. This chain's CDR3 is CASRVIPHNEQFF. The CDR3 DNA follows: TGCGCCAGCAGGGTCATTCCACACAATGAGCAGTTCTTC.

The chain carries TRBV20-1 and TRBJ2-3; no firm D call. Germline CDR1 reads DFQATT; CDR2 reads SNEGSKA (reference sequence). The CDR3 contains 11 residues. With 7 bases removed from V and 0 bases from J, the gap between germline ends came to 5 bases. CDR3 DNA sequence: TGCAGTGGCAGTAGCACAGATACGCAGTATTTT. It translates to CSGSSTDTQYF.

V and J are TRBV5-1 and TRBJ2-1; D might be TRBD2 (5 bases). Germline CDR1 SGHRS, CDR2 YFSETQ. V was clipped by 3 bases and J by 7 bases, with 14 bases between them. There are 14 residues in the CDR3. The DNA for the CDR3 is TGCGCCAGCAGCTCTCCGAGCGGAGCAAATGAGCAGTTCTTC. Translating gives CASSSPSGANEQFF.